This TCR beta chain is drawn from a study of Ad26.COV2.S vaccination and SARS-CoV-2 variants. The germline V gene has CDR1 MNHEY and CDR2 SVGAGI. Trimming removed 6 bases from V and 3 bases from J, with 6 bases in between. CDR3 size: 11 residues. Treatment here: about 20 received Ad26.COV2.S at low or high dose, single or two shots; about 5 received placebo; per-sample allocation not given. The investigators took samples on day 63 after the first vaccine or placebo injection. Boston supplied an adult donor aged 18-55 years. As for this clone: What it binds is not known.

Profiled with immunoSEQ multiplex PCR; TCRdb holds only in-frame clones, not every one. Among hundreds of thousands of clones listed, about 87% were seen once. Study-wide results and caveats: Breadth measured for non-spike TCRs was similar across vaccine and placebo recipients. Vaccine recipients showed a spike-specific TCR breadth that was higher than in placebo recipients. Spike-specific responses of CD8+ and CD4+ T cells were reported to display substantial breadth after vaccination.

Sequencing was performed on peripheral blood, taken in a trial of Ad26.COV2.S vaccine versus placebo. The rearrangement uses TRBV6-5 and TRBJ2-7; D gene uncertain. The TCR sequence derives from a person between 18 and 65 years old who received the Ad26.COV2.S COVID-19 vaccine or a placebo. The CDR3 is CASSQNYEQYF. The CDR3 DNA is TGTGCCAGCAGCCAAAACTACGAGCAGTACTTC.